A selection of T cell receptor beta chains follows, all from one sample in a study of blood T cells in healthy people across ages. TCRdb re-called the 5' RACE reads through MiXCR, storing one row per CDR3 protein. The sample carries 1.5 million or so distinct CDR3 sequences, roughly 43% recorded once. The sequenced material came from blood. Every receptor here comes from a woman in her late teens or twenties in good health. CDR3s include the opening cysteine and the closing phenylalanine or tryptophan. Each record gives: V gene, D gene, clone size, J gene, CDR3 protein, CDR3 DNA. D genes are given only for firm matches. Where a row states a size, it is once, few, many or the class of an expanded clone; other rows omit it.

v_gene: TRBV6-5
d_gene: .
abundance: .
j_gene: TRBJ2-4
CDR3aa: CASTGRENSQYF
CDR3nt: TGTGCCAGCACGGGACGGGAAAACAGTCAGTACTTC

v_gene: TRBV30
d_gene: TRBD2
abundance: .
j_gene: TRBJ2-1
CDR3aa: CAWSEGTSGSNEQFF
CDR3nt: TGTGCCTGGAGCGAAGGGACTAGCGGGAGTAATGAGCAGTTCTTC

v_gene: TRBV7-9
d_gene: .
abundance: few
j_gene: TRBJ1-2
CDR3aa: CASTPKGDSNYGYTF
CDR3nt: TGTGCCAGCACCCCTAAAGGGGATAGTAACTATGGCTACACCTTC

v_gene: TRBV24-1
d_gene: TRBD1
abundance: .
j_gene: TRBJ2-2
CDR3aa: CATSDSPGQGSGGLFF
CDR3nt: TGTGCCACCAGTGACTCGCCGGGACAGGGCTCCGGGGGGCTGTTTTTT

v_gene: TRBV4-1
d_gene: .
abundance: few
j_gene: TRBJ2-1
CDR3aa: CASRSVLGYEQFF
CDR3nt: TGCGCCAGCAGATCCGTTCTGGGTTATGAGCAGTTCTTC

v_gene: TRBV11-3
d_gene: TRBD2
abundance: .
j_gene: TRBJ2-1
CDR3aa: CASSSLAGALNEQFF
CDR3nt: TGTGCCAGCAGCTCTCTAGCGGGGGCCCTCAATGAGCAGTTCTTC

v_gene: TRBV10-3
d_gene: TRBD2
abundance: few
j_gene: TRBJ2-7
CDR3aa: CAISDNSGRAGEQYF
CDR3nt: TGTGCCATCAGTGATAACAGCGGGAGGGCTGGCGAGCAGTACTTC

v_gene: TRBV7-2
d_gene: TRBD2
abundance: few
j_gene: TRBJ2-7
CDR3aa: CASSYTSGGYSYEQYF
CDR3nt: TGTGCCAGCAGCTATACTAGCGGGGGGTACTCCTACGAGCAGTACTTC

v_gene: TRBV20-1
d_gene: TRBD2
abundance: .
j_gene: TRBJ2-1
CDR3aa: CSARGGGPDTEQFF
CDR3nt: TGCAGTGCTAGGGGCGGGGGGCCTGACACTGAGCAGTTCTTC

v_gene: TRBV11-3
d_gene: TRBD1
abundance: .
j_gene: TRBJ2-1
CDR3aa: CASSSRDRGLYNEQFF
CDR3nt: TGTGCCAGCAGCTCTAGGGACAGGGGGCTCTACAATGAGCAGTTCTTC

v_gene: TRBV7-7
d_gene: TRBD1
abundance: few
j_gene: TRBJ2-1
CDR3aa: CASNGGTGDPYNEQFF
CDR3nt: TGTGCTAGCAACGGAGGGACAGGGGACCCCTACAATGAGCAGTTCTTC

v_gene: TRBV10-3
d_gene: .
abundance: few
j_gene: TRBJ2-3
CDR3aa: CAISESSYGDTQYF
CDR3nt: TGTGCCATCAGTGAGTCGTCGTATGGGGATACGCAGTATTTT

v_gene: TRBV20-1
d_gene: .
abundance: few
j_gene: TRBJ2-7
CDR3aa: CSAPVDPRSPYEQYF
CDR3nt: TGCAGTGCTCCCGTCGATCCGAGATCCCCCTACGAGCAGTACTTC

v_gene: TRBV18
d_gene: .
abundance: .
j_gene: TRBJ2-7
CDR3aa: CASSPQWDYEQYF
CDR3nt: TGTGCCAGCTCACCACAATGGGACTACGAGCAGTACTTC

v_gene: TRBV7-2
d_gene: TRBD2
abundance: .
j_gene: TRBJ2-1
CDR3aa: CASRASGGATEQFF
CDR3nt: TGTGCCAGCAGAGCTAGCGGGGGGGCCACTGAGCAGTTCTTC

v_gene: TRBV11-2
d_gene: .
abundance: .
j_gene: TRBJ2-7
CDR3aa: CASSLDGRLVYEQYF
CDR3nt: TGTGCCAGCAGCTTAGATGGGCGCCTAGTCTACGAACAGTACTTC

v_gene: TRBV7-2
d_gene: .
abundance: few
j_gene: TRBJ2-3
CDR3aa: CASTPYLADTQYF
CDR3nt: TGTGCCAGCACCCCCTACTTGGCAGATACGCAGTATTTT

v_gene: TRBV12-3/TRBV12-4
d_gene: .
abundance: .
j_gene: TRBJ1-6
CDR3aa: CASSPQGRRNSPLHF
CDR3nt: TGTGCCAGCAGTCCTCAGGGGCGCCGCAATTCACCCCTCCACTTT

v_gene: TRBV27
d_gene: .
abundance: few
j_gene: TRBJ2-1
CDR3aa: CASSFRASSYNEQFF
CDR3nt: TGTGCCAGCAGTTTTCGGGCGAGCTCCTACAATGAGCAGTTCTTC

v_gene: TRBV27
d_gene: TRBD1
abundance: .
j_gene: TRBJ1-2
CDR3aa: CASRDGQGGYGYTF
CDR3nt: TGTGCCAGCAGAGACGGACAGGGCGGCTATGGCTACACCTTC

v_gene: TRBV12-3/TRBV12-4
d_gene: .
abundance: .
j_gene: TRBJ2-5
CDR3aa: CASSFRGSQETQYF
CDR3nt: TGTGCCAGCAGTTTCAGAGGGAGTCAAGAGACCCAGTACTTC

v_gene: TRBV6-5
d_gene: .
abundance: .
j_gene: TRBJ1-2
CDR3aa: CARPITGRNYGYTF
CDR3nt: TGTGCCAGACCCATTACAGGGCGTAACTATGGCTACACCTTC

v_gene: TRBV7-2
d_gene: TRBD2
abundance: few
j_gene: TRBJ2-1
CDR3aa: CASRGALAGAHEQFF
CDR3nt: TGTGCCAGCAGAGGAGCGCTAGCGGGAGCCCATGAGCAGTTCTTC

v_gene: TRBV5-1
d_gene: .
abundance: .
j_gene: TRBJ2-7
CDR3aa: CASSLGRGQYNEQYF
CDR3nt: TGCGCCAGCAGCTTGGGTCGCGGGCAATACAATGAGCAGTACTTC